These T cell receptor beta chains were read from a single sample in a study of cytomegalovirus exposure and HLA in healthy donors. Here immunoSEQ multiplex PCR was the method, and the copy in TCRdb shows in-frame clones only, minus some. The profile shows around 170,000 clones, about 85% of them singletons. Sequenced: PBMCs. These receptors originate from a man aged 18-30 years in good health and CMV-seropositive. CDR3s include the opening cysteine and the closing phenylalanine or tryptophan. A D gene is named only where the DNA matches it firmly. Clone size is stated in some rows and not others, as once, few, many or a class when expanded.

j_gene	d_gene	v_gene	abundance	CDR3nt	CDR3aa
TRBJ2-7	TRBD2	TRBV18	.	TGTGCCAGCTCACCAGTTACTAGCGTTTCCCACGAGCAGTACTTC	CASSPVTSVSHEQYF
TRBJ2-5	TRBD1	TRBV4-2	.	TGTGCCAGCAGCCAAGATATCTCCTTTCCGGGACAGAGAGAGACCCAGTACTTC	CASSQDISFPGQRETQYF
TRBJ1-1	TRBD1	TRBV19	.	TGTGCCAGTAGTTTCACAGGGGGCAGGAACACTGAAGCTTTCTTT	CASSFTGGRNTEAFF
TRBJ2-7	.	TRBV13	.	TGTGCCAGCAGCGTGACTTGGAGCTCCTACGAGCAGTACTTC	CASSVTWSSYEQYF
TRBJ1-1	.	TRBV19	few	TGTGCCAGTAGTATTACAGGGAACACTGAAGCTTTCTTT	CASSITGNTEAFF
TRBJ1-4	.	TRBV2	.	TGTGCCAGCAGGGAGCTAGGGGGGGCAACTAATGAAAAACTGTTTTTT	CASRELGGATNEKLFF
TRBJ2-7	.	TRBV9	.	TGTGCCAGCAGCGATCCTTCAAGGGGGGGCCCCTCCTACGAGCAGTACTTC	CASSDPSRGGPSYEQYF
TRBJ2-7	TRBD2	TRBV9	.	TGTGCCAGCAGCCCCCGGGAGGACTCCTACGAGCAGTACTTC	CASSPREDSYEQYF
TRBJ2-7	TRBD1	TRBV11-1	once	TGTGCCAGCAGCTTCCGGGACAGGGGGCAGTACGAGCAGTACTTC	CASSFRDRGQYEQYF
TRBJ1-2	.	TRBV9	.	TGTGCCAGCAGCGGAGGGGGGGCGCGTGGCTACACCTTC	CASSGGGARGYTF
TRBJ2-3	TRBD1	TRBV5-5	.	TGTGCCAGCAGCTTGGGGACAGGGGGCAACACAGATACGCAGTATTTT	CASSLGTGGNTDTQYF
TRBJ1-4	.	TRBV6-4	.	TGTGCCAGCATCCAGACAGGAATCAATGAAAAACTGTTTTTT	CASIQTGINEKLFF
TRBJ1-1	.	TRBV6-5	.	TGTGCCAGCAGTTACTATGCGGGGAGAGGGATCACTGAAGCTTTCTTT	CASSYYAGRGITEAFF
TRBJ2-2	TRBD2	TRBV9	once	TGTGCCAGCAGCTCGGGACTAGCAGGAAACACCGGGGAGCTGTTTTTT	CASSSGLAGNTGELFF
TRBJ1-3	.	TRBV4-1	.	TGCGCCAGCAGCCCTCGGGAGGGCTCTGGAAACACCATATATTTT	CASSPREGSGNTIYF
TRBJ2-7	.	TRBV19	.	TGTGCCAGTAGTATAGTCGGCAGGGCCGAGCAGTACTTC	CASSIVGRAEQYF
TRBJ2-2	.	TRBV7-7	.	TGTGCCAGCAGCTCCGACAGGACCGGGGAGCTGTTTTTT	CASSSDRTGELFF
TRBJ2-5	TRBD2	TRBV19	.	TGTGCCAGTAGTGAGGGACTAGCGTCAAGAGTTGGCCAGTACTTC	CASSEGLASRVGQYF
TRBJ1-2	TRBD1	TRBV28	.	TGTGCCAGCAGTGAACACAGGGGAGGCTACACCTTC	CASSEHRGGYTF
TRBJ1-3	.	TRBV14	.	TGTGCCAGCAGCCCCGTTAGCTCTGGAAACACCATATATTTT	CASSPVSSGNTIYF
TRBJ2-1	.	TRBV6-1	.	TGTGCCAGCATCATAGACTTAACCTACAATGAGCAGTTCTTC	CASIIDLTYNEQFF
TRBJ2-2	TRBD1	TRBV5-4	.	TGTGCCAGCAGCTTCGCGGGACAGGGGGACACCGGGGAGCTGTTTTTT	CASSFAGQGDTGELFF
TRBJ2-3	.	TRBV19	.	TGTGCCAGTAGTATCGAAGAGGCGACAGATACGCAGTATTTT	CASSIEEATDTQYF
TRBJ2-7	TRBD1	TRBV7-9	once	TGTGCCAGCAGCTTTGTTTCGGGTTTTTTGGACAGGCGTCCCCACGAGCAGTACTTC	CASSFVSGFLDRRPHEQYF
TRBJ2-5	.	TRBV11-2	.	TGTGCCAGCAGCTCCCGAGATTTTTTGAACGCTCAAGAGACCCAGTACTTC	CASSSRDFLNAQETQYF
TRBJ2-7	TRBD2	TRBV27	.	TGTGCCAGCAGTTCCTTAGCGGGAGCGGACTACGAGCAGTACTTC	CASSSLAGADYEQYF
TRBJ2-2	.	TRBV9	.	TGTGCCAGCAGCGTGGCCTCAGGGAAATCTAACACCGGGGAGCTGTTTTTT	CASSVASGKSNTGELFF
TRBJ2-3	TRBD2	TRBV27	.	TGTGCCAGCAGTAGACTAGCGGGTACTAGCACAGATACGCAGTATTTT	CASSRLAGTSTDTQYF
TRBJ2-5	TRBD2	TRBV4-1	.	TGCGCCAGCAGCCATCGGGGGGGCCGGGAGACCCAGTACTTC	CASSHRGGRETQYF
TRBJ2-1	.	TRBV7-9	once	TGTGCCAGCAGCGTGGCGGTGAGCTCCTACAATGAGCAGTTCTTC	CASSVAVSSYNEQFF
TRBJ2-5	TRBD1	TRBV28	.	TGTGCCAGCAGTTTATACACGGGACAGGGAGGAGGAGGGGAGACCCAGTACTTC	CASSLYTGQGGGGETQYF
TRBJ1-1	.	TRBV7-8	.	TGTGCCAGCAGCAAGGGTATGGGACAGAACACTGAAGCTTTCTTT	CASSKGMGQNTEAFF
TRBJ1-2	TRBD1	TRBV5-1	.	TGCGCCAGCAGCTTGTTACAGGGGGCTAGTGGCTACACCTTC	CASSLLQGASGYTF
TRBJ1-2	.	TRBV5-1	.	TGCGCCAGCAGCGAGGAGGGCGGGCAGGGCTACACCTTC	CASSEEGGQGYTF
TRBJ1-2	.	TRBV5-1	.	TGCGCCAGCAGCTTAGACAGGATCTATGGCTACACCTTC	CASSLDRIYGYTF